The clone carrying this TCR beta chain appeared a few times. The sample is drawn from a study of blood T cell repertoires in COVID-19. Libraries were prepared by immunoSEQ multiplex PCR; TCRdb keeps only in-frame clonotypes and omits some of them. The sample consists of 140,000 or so clones, approximately 87% of them appearing once. Germline V CDR1 and CDR2: MNHGY, SAAAGT. The CDR3 loop spans 17 amino acids. V was clipped by 0 bases and J by 1 base; unmatched bases: 8. Sequences were obtained from peripheral blood. The sequence came from a man in his fifties or sixties who had recovered from COVID-19. The chain combines TRBV6-8 with TRBJ2-7; 8 bases map to TRBD1. The CDR3 DNA reads TGTGCCAGCAGTTACTCCGACAGGGGAATATTGTCCTACGAGCAGTACTTC. It translates to CASSYSDRGILSYEQYF.